This TCR beta chain was identified during a study of beta chain features in type 1 diabetes. Study-level results: TCRB CDR3 length was moderately but significantly reduced in all four CD4+ subsets of Type 1 diabetes patients. There were fewer insertions and more deletions at the VDJ junctions of type 1 diabetes patients.

The isolated RNA, all of it, was reverse transcribed, so expressed TCRB transcripts were what got sequenced. Method: immunoSEQ multiplex PCR; TCRdb's copy keeps in-frame clones and lacks some. The sample has under 300,000 clones; roughly 10% are singletons. Concerning this clone: Its cognate antigen is unknown.

There are 13 residues in the CDR3. In germline, CDR1 is KGHSH, CDR2 LQKENI. V trimming: 8 bases; J trimming: 5 bases; junction bases outside the gene matches: 8. The receptor was derived from a man younger than 40 with type 1 diabetes. The source material was naive CD4+ T cells from blood. This chain joins TRBV18 and TRBJ1-1, with 7 bases matching TRBD1. The CDR3, as DNA: TGTGCCAGCCGACAGGGTATAGGGACTGAAGCTTTCTTT. Residues: CASRQGIGTEAFF.